Each of the 27 T cell receptor beta chains below was sequenced from the same sample in a study of T cells in Graves' hyperthyroidism and ophthalmopathy. Amplified TCR beta CDR3 regions came from RNA transcripts. HTBI primers were employed in a first-round RT-PCR of the TCR CDR3. A single record per CDR3 protein comes from TCRdb applying MiXCR to the multiplex PCR reads. The repertoire holds around 50,000 distinct CDR3 sequences, with about half as singletons. Sequenced material: blood. The receptors come from a woman in her forties or fifties with Graves' ophthalmopathy.

This clonotype showed up many times. The chain employs TRBV3-1 and TRBJ1-5; D ambiguous. CDR3 size: 13 residues. Germline CDR1 reads LGHDT; CDR2 reads YNNKEL (reference sequence). The V gene lost 6 bases and the J gene lost 3 bases, with 9 bases spanning the gap. CDR3 sequence reads: CASSPGTNQPQHF. The CDR3 DNA is TGTGCCAGCAGTCCCGGCACCAATCAGCCCCAGCATTTT.

V is TRBV2 and J is TRBJ1-1; possibly TRBD1 for D (6 bases). The CDR3 runs to 13 residues. V was trimmed by 10 bases and J by 2 bases, leaving 14 bases between them. Germline V CDR1 and CDR2: SNHLY, FYNNEI. The CDR3 DNA sequence: TGTGCCACGTCCGGGACACCTAACACTGAAGCTTTCTTT. Amino acid sequence: CATSGTPNTEAFF.

The V and J genes are TRBV20-1 and TRBJ2-7; a possible D gene is TRBD1 (6 bases). The germline gives CDR1 DFQATT, CDR2 SNEGSKA (reference sequence). The V end lost 2 bases, the J end lost 3 bases, and 14 bases lay between the germline ends. The CDR3 has 14 residues. The CDR3 nucleotides read TGCAGTGCTAGAACGGACAGTTGGGGCTACGAGCAGTACTTC. Amino acids: CSARTDSWGYEQYF.

Of note for this clonotype: This may be a read error: a much more frequent sequence differs by one nucleotide. This rearrangement joins TRBV7-9 to TRBJ2-1; 9 bases agree with TRBD2. CDR1 and CDR2 from the germline V gene are SEHNR and FQNEAQ (reference sequence). The CDR3 sequence is 17 residues long. The CDR3, as DNA: TGTGCCTGCAGTGACGAGGGTGGCGGGAGGGCCTACAATGAGCAGTTCTTC. It yields the protein CACSDEGGGRAYNEQFF.

The chain uses TRBV7-8 and TRBJ1-3; D is perhaps TRBD1 (6 bases). There are 14 residues in the CDR3. Germline-derived CDR1 and CDR2 are SGHVS and FQNEAQ. V lost 1 base, J lost 7 bases, and 11 bases lay in between. As DNA, the CDR3 is TGTGCCAGCAGCTTAGTCGCAGGGGTCAACACCATATATTTT. Translating it yields CASSLVAGVNTIYF.

This clonotype came up many times. Since the CDR3 does not end with the conserved phenylalanine or tryptophan, this likely comes from a read error. The chain links TRBV11-3 to TRBJ2-1; perhaps TRBD2 as D (6 bases). The CDR3 totals 13 residues. Germline CDR1 SGHNT, CDR2 YENEEA. Trimming pared 2 bases from V and 8 bases from J, leaving 10 bases between. The CDR3 sequence is CASSLTGGDEQFC. Here the CDR3 DNA reads TGTGCCAGCAGCTTAACAGGAGGGGATGAGCAGTTCTGC.

This chain uses TRBV19 with TRBJ1-5, with TRBD1 identical over 7 bases. Per germline, CDR1 LNHDA and CDR2 SQIVND (reference sequence). Trimming removed 8 bases from V and 0 bases from J; junction bases left unmatched: 4. There are 14 residues in the CDR3. The CDR3 coding sequence is TGTGCCAGTTCCAGGGGGTATAGCAATCAGCCCCAGCATTTT. It translates to CASSRGYSNQPQHF.

The chain carries TRBV7-2 and TRBJ2-5, with 10 bases identical to TRBD2. The CDR3 has 16 amino acids. Per the germline V gene, CDR1 is SGHTA and CDR2 is FQGNSA. V lost 5 bases to trimming and J lost 2 bases; unmatched junction nucleotides: 8. The CDR3 here is CASSPSGGGLQETQYF. The CDR3 bases are TGTGCCAGCAGCCCTAGCGGGGGCGGTTTACAAGAGACCCAGTACTTC.

The table lists this clonotype with many counts. The rearrangement uses TRBV10-1 and TRBJ2-1; 8 positions agree with TRBD2. The V segment lost 2 bases and the J segment 0 bases; nucleotides outside the gene matches: 6. Germline V gene lookup returns CDR1 WNHNN and CDR2 SYGVQD (reference sequence). This CDR3 contains 17 residues. CDR3 protein: CASSEVGTSYSYNEQFF. In nucleotides, the CDR3 is TGCGCCAGCAGTGAGGTGGGGACTAGTTACTCCTACAATGAGCAGTTCTTC.

Worth noting for this clonotype: This CDR3 is missing its conserved last phenylalanine or tryptophan, likely due to a read error. This chain connects TRBV5-1 to TRBJ2-3; D is undetermined. The CDR3 extends over 13 amino acids. Trimming removed 4 bases at V and 0 bases at J, with 6 bases between. Germline CDR1 is SGHRS and CDR2 is YFSETQ. DNA for the CDR3: TGCGCCAGCAGCCTGGGCAGCACAGATACGCAGTATGTT. Translated: CASSLGSTDTQYV.

This clonotype was recorded many times. The rearrangement joins TRBV6-1 to TRBJ2-7; TRBD2 matches at 8 bases. The CDR3 extends over 14 amino acids. Germline CDR1 and CDR2: MNHNS and SASEGT. J was trimmed by 2 bases and V by 8 bases; bases with no gene match: 8. CDR3 nucleotides: TGTGCCAGCTCCGGGGGGGTCAATCCCTACGAGCAGTACTTC. Translating gives CASSGGVNPYEQYF.

This chain connects TRBV7-9 to TRBJ2-1; D could derive from TRBD1 or TRBD2 (5 bases each). Trimming cost V 5 bases and J 5 bases, with 37 bases left between them. The CDR3 totals 22 residues. Germline V gene sequence: CDR1 SEHNR, CDR2 FQNEAQ (reference sequence). CDR3 DNA sequence: TGTGCCAGCAGCGACAATTCGGGGCTAGCTCCCCGCGGGTCTAGACGAAACAATGAGCAGTTCTTC. Translation: CASSDNSGLAPRGSRRNNEQFF.

In its sample, this clonotype ranks as medium-sized (0.01 to 0.1%). The chain recombines TRBV12-3 or TRBV12-4 with TRBJ1-1; a possible D gene is TRBD1 (5 bases). The CDR3 sequence is 13 residues long. The V gene lost 6 bases and the J gene lost 4 bases, with 12 bases spanning the gap. The CDR3 loop reads CASSLGGGTEAFF. The CDR3 DNA follows: TGTGCCAGCAGCCTGGGTGGGGGCACTGAAGCTTTCTTT.

J is TRBJ2-5 and V is TRBV19; TRBD2 matches at 9 bases. CDR1 LNHDA and CDR2 SQIVND come from the germline V gene (reference sequence). J gave up 2 bases and V 8 bases, and 3 bases lay outside the gene matches. This CDR3 comprises 13 residues. DNA of the CDR3: TGTGCCAGTTCTAGCGGGATTCAAGAGACCCAGTACTTC. Its translation is CASSSGIQETQYF.

This clonotype was seen ten or more times. This chain connects TRBV3-1 to TRBJ2-3; D possibly corresponds to TRBD1 (6 bases). CDR3 size: 13 residues. Trimming removed 3 bases at V and 8 bases at J, with 12 bases between. Germline V gene sequence: CDR1 LGHDT, CDR2 YNNKEL (reference sequence). In DNA form, the CDR3 reads TGTGCCAGCAGCCATTCTGAAGGGGGTACGCAGTATTTT. The encoded protein is CASSHSEGGTQYF.

This clonotype was observed at least ten times. CDR3 region: CASSLAERRSTDTQYF. The CDR3, as DNA: TGTGCCAGCAGCTTAGCGGAGCGGAGGAGCACAGATACGCAGTATTTT. The chain is built from TRBV5-8 and TRBJ2-3, with a tentative D call TRBD2 (5 bases). There are 16 residues in the CDR3. Per germline, CDR1 SGHTS and CDR2 YDEGEE. Trimming stripped 2 bases from V and 0 bases from J, with 13 bases between.

This clonotype was counted only a few times. The chain joins TRBV30 to TRBJ2-7; TRBD2 agrees at 9 bases. The V gene's germline CDR1 is GTSNPN and CDR2 SVGIG (reference sequence). The CDR3 has 16 amino acids. Losses at the gene ends were 1 base for V and 3 bases for J; bases not matched to a gene: 10. For the CDR3, the DNA is TGTGCCTGGAGTGGCCCCACTAGCGGGCTTGGCTACGAGCAGTACTTC. It yields the protein CAWSGPTSGLGYEQYF.

Remarks on this clonotype: A junction end diverges from the germline sequence, so it may reflect a read error. This chain connects TRBV7-2 to TRBJ2-7, with TRBD1 matching over 9 bases. Per the germline V gene, CDR1 is SGHTA and CDR2 is FQGNSA. The CDR3 extends over 14 amino acids. The CDR3 sequence: CANSLAGQGGEKYF. In nucleotides, the CDR3 is TGTGCCAACAGCTTGGCGGGACAGGGTGGCGAGAAGTACTTC.

In regard to this clonotype: This sequence may be a read error, since a much larger clone differs from it by one base. V gene TRBV20-1 combines with J gene TRBJ1-1; 7 bases are a match to TRBD1. The V segment lost 3 bases and the J segment 3 bases; nucleotides outside the gene matches: 7. The CDR3 sequence is 14 residues long. The germline V gene encodes CDR1 DFQATT and CDR2 SNEGSKA (reference sequence). The CDR3 coding sequence is TGCAGTGCTAGTGCAACAGGGGTTGACACTGAAGCTTTCTTT. Translation gives CSASATGVDTEAFF.

The J gene is TRBJ2-7, the V gene TRBV20-1; D not resolved. The V end was cut by 1 base, the J end by 7 bases, with 8 bases between. The CDR3 spans 11 residues. CDR1 and CDR2 (germline): DFQATT, SNEGSKA (reference sequence). CDR3 sequence reads: CSARATGEQYF. Written as DNA, the CDR3 is TGCAGTGCTAGAGCCACCGGGGAGCAGTACTTC.

There are a few counts of this clonotype. A much larger clone differs by one base, so this may be a read error. This chain uses TRBV6-2 or TRBV6-3 with TRBJ2-1; tentatively, D is TRBD2 (6 bases). This CDR3 has 13 amino acids. Per the germline V gene, CDR1 is MNHEY and CDR2 is SVGEGT. CDR3 amino acids: CAITGGGYNGQFF. The CDR3 DNA sequence: TGTGCCATCACTGGGGGAGGCTACAATGGGCAGTTCTTC.

V gene TRBV9 combines with J gene TRBJ1-6; 10 nucleotides align to TRBD1. Unmatched junction bases numbered 13, after V lost 4 bases and J lost 9 bases. Germline V lookup: CDR1 SGDLS, CDR2 YYNGEE. This CDR3 is built from 17 residues. CDR3 sequence (DNA): TGTGCCAGCAGCCAGCCTCGTACCGGGACAGGGGCTTCACCCCTCCACTTT. Translating it yields CASSQPRTGTGASPLHF.

The chain uses TRBV7-2 and TRBJ1-3; 7 bases map to TRBD1. Looked up from germline, CDR1 is SGHTA and CDR2 is FQGNSA. This CDR3 contains 17 residues. With 3 bases clipped from V and 0 bases from J, the junction kept 8 bases outside the gene matches. Here the CDR3 reads CASSLEGQPFSGNTIYF. DNA for the CDR3: TGTGCCAGCAGCTTGGAGGGACAGCCGTTCTCTGGAAACACCATATATTTT.

Note on this clonotype: This may stem from a read error, because a much larger clone lies one nucleotide away. In this CDR3 the conserved last residue, phenylalanine or tryptophan, is missing, so a read error is likely. This chain links TRBV6-5 with TRBJ2-2; possible D gene TRBD1, 5 bases. The CDR3 is made up of 17 amino acids. The V gene lost 2 bases and the J gene lost 4 bases, with 17 bases spanning the gap. CDR1 MNHEY and CDR2 SVGAGI come from the germline V gene. CDR3 coding DNA: TGTGCCAGCAGTTACACTCCTGGCAGGGTGTCCACCGGGGAGCTGTTTTCT. It codes for CASSYTPGRVSTGELFS.

A remark on this clonotype: The conserved phenylalanine or tryptophan normally closing the CDR3 is absent here, so this likely arose from a read error. V is TRBV19 and J is TRBJ1-2; D is perhaps TRBD1 (5 bases). CDR1 is LNHDA and CDR2 is SQIVND in the germline V gene (reference sequence). The V and J ends lost 5 bases and 8 bases respectively, with 9 bases between them. CDR3 size: 11 residues. This chain's CDR3 is CASSGGGGYTL. CDR3 in DNA: TGTGCCAGTAGTGGGGGGGGGGGCTACACCCTC.

This clonotype was seen at least ten times. The chain carries TRBV6-5 and TRBJ1-2; D is ambiguous. This CDR3 comprises 14 residues. Germline lookup yields CDR1 MNHEY and CDR2 SVGAGI. V gave up 2 bases and J gave up 0 bases, with 7 bases separating them. CDR3 nucleotides: TGTGCCAGCAGTTACGACGGCTCTAACTATGGCTACACCTTC. Residues: CASSYDGSNYGYTF.

This clonotype appeared many times. The chain employs TRBV15 and TRBJ2-5, with TRBD1 identical over 10 bases. Germline loops: CDR1 LNHNV, CDR2 YYDKDF (reference sequence). This CDR3 spans 16 amino acids. J lost 5 bases, V lost 0 bases, and 6 bases had no gene match. The CDR3 DNA follows: TGTGCCACCAGCAGAGATAGGGGACAGGGGAGGGAGACCCAGTACTTC. Residues: CATSRDRGQGRETQYF.